This record looks at one T cell receptor (beta chain) sequence and its context. Its matching antigen is unknown. This specimen comes from a study of cytomegalovirus exposure and HLA in healthy donors. General observations from the study: Looking again later, the authors saw that most CMV-associated TCR beta chains seemed HLA-restricted. A prior analysis recorded that most TCR beta V segments were productive about 87% or about 30% of the time.

Germline V lookup: CDR1 WNHNN, CDR2 SYGVQD (reference sequence). V gave up 4 bases and J gave up 3 bases; unmatched junction bases: 5. This CDR3 has 15 amino acids. The PCR made use of 60 Vbeta and 13 Jbeta primers. Only in-frame clones appear in the TCRdb table, and some are missing; sequencing was by immunoSEQ multiplex PCR. The table shows 150,000 to 200,000 clones, with 85% occurring only once. Sequencing was done on a sample of PBMCs. The chain joins TRBV10-1 to TRBJ2-3, with 9 bases aligning to TRBD2. The origin of this receptor is a woman aged 50 to 60 in good health and CMV-seronegative. In DNA, the CDR3 is TGCGCCAGCAGTGTTGGCGGGAGGGCAACAGATACGCAGTATTTT. Translation gives CASSVGGRATDTQYF.